This is a list of T cell receptor beta chains from one sample in a study of shared clonotypes between healthy human individuals. Libraries were prepared by immunoSEQ multiplex PCR; TCRdb keeps only in-frame clonotypes and omits some of them. The sample holds 800,000 or so clones, roughly 96% seen once. The sample consisted of naive CD8+ T cells sorted from blood. The receptors here all came from a man aged 25-45 years in good health. Both conserved end residues are part of each CDR3. A D gene is named only where the DNA matches it firmly. Where a row states a size, it is once, few, many or the class of an expanded clone; other rows omit it.

. | TRBJ1-2 | TRBV6-5 | . | CASSYSRERVNGYTF | TGTGCCAGCAGTTACTCGAGGGAGAGGGTTAATGGCTACACCTTC
. | TRBJ2-3 | TRBV13 | . | CASKTSTDTQYF | TGTGCCAGCAAGACAAGCACAGATACGCAGTATTTT
. | TRBJ1-5 | TRBV19 | once | CASSITDYSNQPQHF | TGTGCCAGTAGTATCACTGACTATAGCAATCAGCCCCAGCATTTT
. | TRBJ1-3 | TRBV4-1 | . | CASSQQGPQGSGNTIYF | TGCGCCAGCAGCCAACAAGGGCCCCAGGGGTCTGGAAACACCATATATTTT
. | TRBJ2-1 | TRBV9 | . | CASSADWYNEQFF | TGTGCCAGCAGCGCGGACTGGTACAATGAGCAGTTCTTC
. | TRBJ2-7 | TRBV7-9 | . | CASSLVQNYEQYF | TGTGCCAGCAGCTTAGTACAGAACTACGAGCAGTACTTC
. | TRBJ2-7 | TRBV15 | . | CATTHPWYEQYF | TGTGCCACCACCCACCCCTGGTACGAGCAGTACTTC
. | TRBJ2-7 | TRBV7-9 | . | CASSAYRVGIHEQYF | TGTGCCAGCAGCGCCTACCGGGTGGGTATCCACGAGCAGTACTTC
. | TRBJ2-7 | TRBV27 | . | CASSLSRSSYEQYF | TGTGCCAGCAGTTTGAGTCGCAGCTCCTACGAGCAGTACTTC
TRBD1 | TRBJ1-4 | TRBV6-5 | . | CASSSRQGAVEKLFF | TGTGCCAGCAGTTCCAGACAGGGAGCGGTTGAAAAACTGTTTTTT
. | TRBJ2-1 | TRBV28 | . | CASRLRTASTNEQFF | TGTGCCAGCAGGTTACGGACAGCCAGTACTAATGAGCAGTTCTTC
TRBD1 | TRBJ1-1 | TRBV7-9 | . | CASSSRDRGLGAEAFF | TGTGCCAGCAGCTCCCGGGACAGGGGATTAGGGGCTGAAGCTTTCTTT
. | TRBJ1-2 | TRBV10-1 | . | CASSEGTGGAQGYTF | TGCGCCAGCAGTGAGGGCACCGGGGGCGCTCAGGGCTACACCTTC
. | TRBJ1-5 | TRBV28 | . | CASSGGQPQHF | TGTGCCAGCAGCGGGGGTCAGCCCCAGCATTTT
. | TRBJ2-3 | TRBV28 | . | CASINRGDTDTQYF | TGTGCCAGCATTAATAGGGGGGACACAGATACGCAGTATTTT
. | TRBJ1-1 | TRBV7-9 | once | CASSQSSEAFF | TGTGCCAGCAGCCAAAGCTCTGAAGCTTTCTTT
. | TRBJ2-7 | TRBV4-1 | . | CASSQETRGYEQYF | TGCGCCAGCAGCCAAGAGACTAGAGGGTACGAGCAGTACTTC
TRBD1 | TRBJ1-4 | TRBV7-9 | . | CASSQTGEGYEKLFF | TGTGCCAGCAGCCAGACAGGGGAAGGATATGAAAAACTGTTTTTT
. | TRBJ2-7 | TRBV10-1 | . | CASSSGPSGEQYF | TGCGCCAGCAGTAGCGGCCCCTCGGGGGAGCAGTACTTC
TRBD1 | TRBJ1-2 | TRBV7-9 | . | CASSSGQGVYGYTF | TGTGCCAGCAGCTCCGGACAGGGGGTCTATGGCTACACCTTC
. | TRBJ1-1 | TRBV9 | . | CASSPEGGQASGRAFF | TGTGCCAGCAGCCCCGAGGGAGGGCAGGCCTCGGGAAGAGCTTTCTTT
. | TRBJ1-5 | TRBV19 | . | CASSIEWGNSNQPQHF | TGTGCCAGTAGTATAGAATGGGGAAATAGCAATCAGCCCCAGCATTTT
TRBD2 | TRBJ2-7 | TRBV27 | . | CASSSGLAEQYF | TGTGCCAGCAGTTCGGGACTAGCGGAACAGTACTTC
TRBD2 | TRBJ2-7 | TRBV5-6 | . | CASSQGLADDEQYF | TGTGCCAGCAGCCAAGGACTAGCCGACGACGAGCAGTACTTC
TRBD2 | TRBJ2-3 | TRBV27 | once | CASSGPRLAGVWRTDTQYF | TGTGCCAGCAGTGGCCCCAGACTAGCGGGAGTCTGGAGAACAGATACGCAGTATTTT
TRBD2 | TRBJ2-7 | TRBV7-9 | . | CASSLVSGLAGFEQYF | TGTGCCAGCAGCTTAGTATCTGGACTAGCGGGATTTGAGCAGTACTTC
TRBD1 | TRBJ1-2 | TRBV19 | . | CASKDSTGTANYGYTF | TGTGCCAGCAAGGATTCAACCGGGACAGCTAACTATGGCTACACCTTC
. | TRBJ2-5 | TRBV7-9 | . | CASSSDFQETQYF | TGTGCCAGCAGCTCAGATTTCCAAGAGACCCAGTACTTC
. | TRBJ1-2 | TRBV6-5 | . | CASSYEPRQADGYTF | TGTGCCAGCAGTTACGAACCCCGACAGGCGGATGGCTACACCTTC
. | TRBJ2-7 | TRBV6-6 | . | CASSDRGPSYEQYF | TGTGCCAGCAGCGATCGGGGGCCATCCTACGAGCAGTACTTC
. | TRBJ2-1 | TRBV7-9 | once | CASSSPGSYNEQFF | TGTGCCAGCAGTTCTCCCGGGTCTTACAATGAGCAGTTCTTC
. | TRBJ2-7 | TRBV7-9 | . | CASSIDNLEQYF | TGTGCCAGCTCTATTGACAACCTCGAGCAGTACTTC
. | TRBJ2-7 | TRBV7-9 | . | CASSLLGSYEQYF | TGTGCCAGCAGCTTACTCGGTTCCTACGAGCAGTACTTC
TRBD2 | TRBJ2-7 | TRBV2 | once | CASSEARREADYEQYF | TGTGCCAGCAGTGAAGCGCGGCGGGAGGCCGACTACGAGCAGTACTTC
. | TRBJ2-3 | TRBV2 | once | CVSQEGDDDTQYF | TGTGTCAGCCAGGAGGGGGATGATGATACGCAGTATTTT
. | TRBJ1-1 | TRBV7-8 | . | CASSFLGTEAFF | TGTGCCAGCAGCTTCCTGGGAACTGAAGCTTTCTTT
. | TRBJ2-3 | TRBV28 | . | CGVAAEGTQYF | TGTGGGGTAGCGGCTGAGGGTACGCAGTATTTT
TRBD2 | TRBJ2-7 | TRBV19 | . | CATRSGNSYEQYF | TGTGCCACGAGAAGCGGGAATTCCTACGAGCAGTACTTC
TRBD2 | TRBJ2-1 | TRBV5-1 | . | CASTSGTSGIDEQFF | TGCGCCAGCACCTCCGGGACTAGCGGGATTGATGAGCAGTTCTTC
. | TRBJ1-4 | TRBV14 | . | CASSQDRVRAKLFF | TGTGCCAGCAGCCAAGACAGGGTCCGTGCAAAACTGTTTTTT
TRBD1 | TRBJ2-7 | TRBV10-2 | . | CASSETGGEQYF | TGCGCCAGCAGTGAGACAGGGGGCGAGCAGTACTTC
TRBD2 | TRBJ2-7 | TRBV5-1 | once | CASSRTTSGSYEQYF | TGCGCCAGCAGCCGGACTACTAGCGGGAGCTACGAGCAGTACTTC
TRBD1 | TRBJ2-3 | TRBV5-4 | . | CASSLGPGQGFADTQYF | TGTGCCAGCAGCTTAGGCCCGGGACAGGGGTTCGCAGATACGCAGTATTTT
. | TRBJ1-4 | TRBV29-1 | . | CSVGGGAREKLFF | TGCAGCGTTGGGGGTGGGGCACGGGAAAAACTGTTTTTT
TRBD2 | TRBJ2-3 | TRBV27 | . | CASRPYLAGLRLTQYF | TGTGCCAGCAGGCCTTACCTAGCGGGACTCCGACTAACGCAGTATTTT
TRBD1 | TRBJ2-7 | TRBV30 | . | CAWSASTGDASYEQYF | TGTGCCTGGAGTGCCTCTACAGGGGATGCCTCCTACGAGCAGTACTTC
. | TRBJ2-1 | TRBV5-6 | . | CASSSPVDADNEQFF | TGTGCCAGCAGTTCTCCCGTGGACGCCGACAATGAGCAGTTCTTC
. | TRBJ1-1 | TRBV10-3 | . | CAISDDSPSHMNTEAFF | TGTGCCATCAGTGACGATTCCCCCAGTCATATGAACACTGAAGCTTTCTTT
. | TRBJ2-1 | TRBV7-3 | . | CASSWATYNEQFF | TGTGCCAGCAGCTGGGCTACATACAATGAGCAGTTCTTC
. | TRBJ2-1 | TRBV5-1 | once | CASSLDDSYNEQFF | TGCGCCAGCAGCTTGGACGATTCCTACAATGAGCAGTTCTTC
. | TRBJ2-5 | TRBV21-1 | . | CASSRQGKETQYF | TGTGCCAGCAGCCGACAGGGAAAAGAGACCCAGTACTTC
TRBD2 | TRBJ2-7 | TRBV27 | . | CASRIAGGSYEQYF | TGTGCCAGCAGAATAGCGGGAGGATCCTACGAGCAGTACTTC
. | TRBJ2-7 | TRBV28 | . | CASRSYGTPRGLSSYEQYF | TGTGCCAGCAGATCGTACGGGACTCCACGAGGACTTTCCTCCTACGAGCAGTACTTC
. | TRBJ2-1 | TRBV9 | . | CASSESPSGRGGDEQFF | TGTGCCAGCAGCGAGAGTCCCAGCGGGAGAGGGGGCGATGAGCAGTTCTTC